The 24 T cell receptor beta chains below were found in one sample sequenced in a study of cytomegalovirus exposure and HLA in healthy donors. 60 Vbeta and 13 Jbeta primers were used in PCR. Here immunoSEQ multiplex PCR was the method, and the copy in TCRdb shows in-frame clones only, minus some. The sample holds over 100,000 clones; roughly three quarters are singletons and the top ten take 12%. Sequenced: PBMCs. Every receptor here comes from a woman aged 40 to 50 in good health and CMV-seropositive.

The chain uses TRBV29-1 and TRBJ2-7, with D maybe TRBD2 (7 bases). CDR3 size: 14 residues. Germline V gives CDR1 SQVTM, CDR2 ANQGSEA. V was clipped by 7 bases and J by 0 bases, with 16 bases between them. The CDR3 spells CSARRGGSSYEQYF. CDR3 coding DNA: TGCAGCGCCCGAAGGGGGGGGAGCTCCTACGAGCAGTACTTC.

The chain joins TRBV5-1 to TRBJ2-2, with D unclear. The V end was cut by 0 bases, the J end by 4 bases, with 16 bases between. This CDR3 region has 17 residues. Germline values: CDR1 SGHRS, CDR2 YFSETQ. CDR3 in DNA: TGCGCCAGCAGCTTGGGATCGGTGGGCAGGTTCACCGGGGAGCTGTTTTTT. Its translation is CASSLGSVGRFTGELFF.

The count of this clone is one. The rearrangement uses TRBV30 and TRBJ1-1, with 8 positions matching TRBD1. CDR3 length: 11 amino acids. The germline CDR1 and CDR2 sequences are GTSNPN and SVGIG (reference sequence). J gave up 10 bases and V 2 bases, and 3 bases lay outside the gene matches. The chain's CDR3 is CAWSLGTGAFF. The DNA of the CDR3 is TGTGCCTGGAGTCTCGGGACAGGAGCTTTCTTT.

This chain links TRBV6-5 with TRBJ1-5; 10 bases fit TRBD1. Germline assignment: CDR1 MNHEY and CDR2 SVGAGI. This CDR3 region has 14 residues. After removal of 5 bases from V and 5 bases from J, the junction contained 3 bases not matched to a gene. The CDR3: CASSRDRGDQPQHF. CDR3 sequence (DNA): TGTGCCAGCAGTCGGGACAGGGGTGATCAGCCCCAGCATTTT.

This chain's CDR3 is CASSLAMGAPGGYTF. CDR3 in DNA: TGTGCCAGCAGCTTAGCTATGGGGGCCCCAGGAGGCTACACCTTC. This chain links TRBV7-8 with TRBJ1-2; D is possibly TRBD1 (6 bases). The CDR3 runs 15 residues. Germline assignment: CDR1 SGHVS and CDR2 FQNEAQ. Trimming shortened V by 0 bases and J by 8 bases, and 16 bases separated the two germline ends.

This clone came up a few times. CDR3 sequence (DNA): TGTGCCTGGAGTACCCGATGGGGGGGAAGGGGTGAAAAACTGTTTTTT. Its protein is CAWSTRWGGRGEKLFF. The chain recombines TRBV30 with TRBJ1-4, with D tentatively TRBD1 (5 bases). Germline loops: CDR1 GTSNPN, CDR2 SVGIG (reference sequence). The CDR3 contains 16 residues. Deletions cut 2 bases from V and 7 bases from J, with 20 bases between.

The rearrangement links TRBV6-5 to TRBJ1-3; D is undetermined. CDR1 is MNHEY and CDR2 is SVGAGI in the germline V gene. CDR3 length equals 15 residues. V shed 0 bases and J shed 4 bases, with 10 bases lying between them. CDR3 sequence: CASSYSLTEGNTIYF. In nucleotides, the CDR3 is TGTGCCAGCAGTTACTCTCTAACAGAGGGAAACACCATATATTTT.

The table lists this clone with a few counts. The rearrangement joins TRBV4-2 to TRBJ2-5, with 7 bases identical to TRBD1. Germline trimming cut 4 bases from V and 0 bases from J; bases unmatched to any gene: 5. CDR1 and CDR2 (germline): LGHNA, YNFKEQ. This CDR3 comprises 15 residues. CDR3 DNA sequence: TGTGCCAGCAGCCGGATACAGGGGAACCAAGAGACCCAGTACTTC. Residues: CASSRIQGNQETQYF.

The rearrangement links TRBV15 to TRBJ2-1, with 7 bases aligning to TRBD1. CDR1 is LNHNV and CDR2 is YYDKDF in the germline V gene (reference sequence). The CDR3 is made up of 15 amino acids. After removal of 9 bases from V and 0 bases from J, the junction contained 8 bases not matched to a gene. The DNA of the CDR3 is TGTGCCACTGGGGGAAGGGACAGCTCCTACAATGAGCAGTTCTTC. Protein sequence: CATGGRDSSYNEQFF.

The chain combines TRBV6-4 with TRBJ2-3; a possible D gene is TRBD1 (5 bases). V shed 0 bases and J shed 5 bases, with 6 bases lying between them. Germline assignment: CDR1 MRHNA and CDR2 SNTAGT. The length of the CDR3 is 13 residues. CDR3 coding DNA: TGTGCCAGCAGTGACTCTAGGGGAGATACGCAGTATTTT. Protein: CASSDSRGDTQYF.

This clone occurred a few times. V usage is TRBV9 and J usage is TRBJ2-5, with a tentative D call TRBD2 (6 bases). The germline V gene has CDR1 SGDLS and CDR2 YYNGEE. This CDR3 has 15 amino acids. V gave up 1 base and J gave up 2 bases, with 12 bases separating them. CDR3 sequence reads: CASSVRWDLQETQYF. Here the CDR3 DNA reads TGTGCCAGCAGCGTACGGTGGGACTTACAAGAGACCCAGTACTTC.

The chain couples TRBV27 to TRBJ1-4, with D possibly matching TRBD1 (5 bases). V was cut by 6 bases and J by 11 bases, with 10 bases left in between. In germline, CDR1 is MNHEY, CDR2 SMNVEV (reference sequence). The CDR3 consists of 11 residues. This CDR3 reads CASRSQGKLFF. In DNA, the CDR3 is TGTGCCAGCAGGTCTCAGGGCAAACTGTTTTTT.

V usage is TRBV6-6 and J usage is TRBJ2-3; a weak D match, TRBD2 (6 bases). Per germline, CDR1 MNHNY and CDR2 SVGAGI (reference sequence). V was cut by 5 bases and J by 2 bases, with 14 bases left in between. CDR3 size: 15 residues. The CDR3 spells CASSRRDFSTDTQYF. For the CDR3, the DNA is TGTGCCAGCAGTCGCCGGGACTTCTCCACAGATACGCAGTATTTT.

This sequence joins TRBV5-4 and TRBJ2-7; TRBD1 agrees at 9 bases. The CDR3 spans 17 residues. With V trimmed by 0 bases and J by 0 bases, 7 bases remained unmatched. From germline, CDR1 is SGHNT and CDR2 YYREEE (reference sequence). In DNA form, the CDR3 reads TGTGCCAGCAGCTTGGCTGGGACAGGGTCTAGCTCCTACGAGCAGTACTTC. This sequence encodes CASSLAGTGSSSYEQYF.

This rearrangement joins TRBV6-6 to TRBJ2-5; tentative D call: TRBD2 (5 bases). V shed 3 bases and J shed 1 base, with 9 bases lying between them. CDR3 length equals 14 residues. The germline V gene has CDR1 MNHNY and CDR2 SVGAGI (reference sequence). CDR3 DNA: TGTGCCAGCAGTTATGGAGCGGCCCAAGAGACCCAGTACTTC. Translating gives CASSYGAAQETQYF.

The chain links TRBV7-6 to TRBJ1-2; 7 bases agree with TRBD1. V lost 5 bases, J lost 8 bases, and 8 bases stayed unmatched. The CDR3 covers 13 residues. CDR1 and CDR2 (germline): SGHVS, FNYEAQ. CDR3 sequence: CASSIQGYDGYTF. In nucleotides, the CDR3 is TGTGCCAGCAGCATACAGGGGTATGACGGCTACACCTTC.

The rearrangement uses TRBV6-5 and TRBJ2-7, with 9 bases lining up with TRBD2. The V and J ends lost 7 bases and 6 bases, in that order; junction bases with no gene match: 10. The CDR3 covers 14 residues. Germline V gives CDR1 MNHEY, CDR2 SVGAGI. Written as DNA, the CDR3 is TGTGCCAGCACCCTATCGCGGGGGGGCGGCGAGCAGTACTTC. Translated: CASTLSRGGGEQYF.

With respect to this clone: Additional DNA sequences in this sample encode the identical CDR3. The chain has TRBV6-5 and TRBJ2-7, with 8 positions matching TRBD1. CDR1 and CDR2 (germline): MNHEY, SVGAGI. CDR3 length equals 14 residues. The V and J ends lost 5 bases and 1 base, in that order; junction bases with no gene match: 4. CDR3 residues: CASSTGTGSYEQYF. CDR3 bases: TGTGCCAGCAGTACCGGGACAGGTTCCTACGAGCAGTACTTC.

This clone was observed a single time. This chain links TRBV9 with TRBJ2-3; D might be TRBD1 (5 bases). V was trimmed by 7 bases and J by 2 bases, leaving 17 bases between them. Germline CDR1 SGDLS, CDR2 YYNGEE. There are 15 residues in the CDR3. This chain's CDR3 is CASEDPTANTDTQYF. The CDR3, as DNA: TGTGCCAGCGAGGACCCGACAGCAAACACAGATACGCAGTATTTT.

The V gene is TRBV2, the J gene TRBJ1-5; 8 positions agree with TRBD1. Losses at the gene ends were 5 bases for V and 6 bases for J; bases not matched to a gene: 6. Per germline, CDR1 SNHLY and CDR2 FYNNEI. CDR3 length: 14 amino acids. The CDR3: CASSPDRVGQPQHF. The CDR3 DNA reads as TGTGCCAGCAGTCCGGACAGGGTGGGTCAGCCCCAGCATTTT.

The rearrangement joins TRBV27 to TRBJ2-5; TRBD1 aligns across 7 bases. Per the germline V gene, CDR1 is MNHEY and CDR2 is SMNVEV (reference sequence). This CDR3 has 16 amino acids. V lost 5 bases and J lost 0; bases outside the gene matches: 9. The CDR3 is CASSHLRRGYQETQYF. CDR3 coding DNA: TGTGCCAGCAGTCACCTCCGCAGGGGGTACCAAGAGACCCAGTACTTC.

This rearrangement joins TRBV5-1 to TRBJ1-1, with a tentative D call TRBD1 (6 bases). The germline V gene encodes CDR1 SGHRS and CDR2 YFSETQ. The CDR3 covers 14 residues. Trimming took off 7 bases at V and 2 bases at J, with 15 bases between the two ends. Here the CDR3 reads CASGEDSYNTEAFF. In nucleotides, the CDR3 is TGCGCCAGCGGCGAGGACAGTTACAACACTGAAGCTTTCTTT.

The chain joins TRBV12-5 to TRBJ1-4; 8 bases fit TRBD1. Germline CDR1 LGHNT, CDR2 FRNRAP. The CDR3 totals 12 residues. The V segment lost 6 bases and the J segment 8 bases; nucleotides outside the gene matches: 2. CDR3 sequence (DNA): TGTGCTAGTGGCCGGGACAGGGAAAAACTGTTTTTT. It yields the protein CASGRDREKLFF.

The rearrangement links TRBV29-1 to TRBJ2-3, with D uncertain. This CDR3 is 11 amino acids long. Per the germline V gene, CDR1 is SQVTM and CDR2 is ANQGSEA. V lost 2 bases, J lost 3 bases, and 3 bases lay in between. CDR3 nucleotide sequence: TGCAGCGTTGAATATACAGATACGCAGTATTTT. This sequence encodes CSVEYTDTQYF.